The TCR beta chain described here comes from a study of blood T cell repertoires in COVID-19. The overall study: Nucleic acid was either cDNA or gDNA, and it came from T cells, B-cell-depleted T cells, or PBMCs.

Germline CDR1 reads SGHRS; CDR2 reads YFSETQ. This CDR3 contains 15 residues. With 1 base clipped from V and 2 bases from J, the junction kept 3 bases outside the gene matches. This clone is a singleton in its sample. The method was immunoSEQ multiplex PCR; TCRdb's version includes in-frame clones alone and lacks a portion of them. The table includes some 500,000 clones, approximately 88% detected once. The study recruited people aged about 18 to 95 years across more than 20 US areas. The V gene is TRBV5-1, the J gene TRBJ1-3; 7 positions agree with TRBD1. The sequence was obtained from a woman aged 40 to 50 who had recovered from COVID-19. The specimen was PBMCs or T cells enriched from blood (not recorded which). The chain's CDR3 is CASSLTGDPGNTIYF. CDR3 nucleotides: TGCGCCAGCAGCTTGACAGGGGACCCTGGAAACACCATATATTTT. Drawing the rest from reference TRBV5-1 and TRBJ1-3, the complete variable domain is KAGVTQTPRYLIKTRGQQVTLSCSPISGHRSVSWYQQTPGQGLQFLFEYFSETQRNKGNFPGRFSGRQFSNSRSEMNVSTLELGDSALYLCASSLTGDPGNTIYFGEGSWLTVV.